This TCR beta chain was recorded in a study of cytomegalovirus exposure and HLA in healthy donors. Across the whole study: In a previous analysis, 117 million unique TCR beta sequences were found from 170 million or so T cells. Genetic ancestry analysis placed about 84% of the roughly 400 donors that were genotyped in the Caucasian-associated cluster. Points from the study as a whole: One variant, a missense change in DCLRE1C, was linked in a later analysis to TCR beta V- and J-gene trimming.

The CDR3 contains 16 residues. V trimming: 3 bases; J trimming: 5 bases; junction bases outside the gene matches: 8. Germline V gene data show CDR1 as MGHRA and CDR2 as YSYEKL. The PCR ran on 60 Vbeta and 13 Jbeta primers. Generated by immunoSEQ multiplex PCR, the TCRdb table keeps only in-frame clones and is missing some. The sample yields about 93,000 clones, around three fifths seen once. On this clone itself: The antigen is undetermined.

The V and J genes are TRBV4-1 and TRBJ1-4; TRBD1 matches 8 bases. Sequencing was carried out using PBMCs. The TCR sequence derives from a boy aged 10-17 years in good health and CMV-seropositive. The CDR3 sequence is CASSQRDRRTNEKLFF. CDR3 bases: TGCGCCAGCAGCCAGAGGGACAGGAGAACAAATGAAAAACTGTTTTTT.